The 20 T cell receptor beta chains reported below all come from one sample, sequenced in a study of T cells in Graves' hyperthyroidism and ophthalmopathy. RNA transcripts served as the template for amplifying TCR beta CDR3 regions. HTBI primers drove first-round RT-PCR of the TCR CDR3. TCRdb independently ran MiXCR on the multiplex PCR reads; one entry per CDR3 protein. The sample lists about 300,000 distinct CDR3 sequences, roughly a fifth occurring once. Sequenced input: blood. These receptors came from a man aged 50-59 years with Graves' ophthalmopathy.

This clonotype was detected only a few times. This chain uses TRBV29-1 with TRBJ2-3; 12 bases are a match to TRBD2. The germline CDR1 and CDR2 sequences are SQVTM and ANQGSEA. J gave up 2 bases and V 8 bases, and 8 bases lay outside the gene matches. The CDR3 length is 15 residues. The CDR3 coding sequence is TGCAGCACCAGACTAGCGGGAGAGAACACAGATACGCAGTATTTT. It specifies CSTRLAGENTDTQYF.

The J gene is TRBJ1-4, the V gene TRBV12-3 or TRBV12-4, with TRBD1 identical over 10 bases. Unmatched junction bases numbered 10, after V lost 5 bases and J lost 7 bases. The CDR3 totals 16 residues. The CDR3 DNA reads TGTGCCAGCAGTCCCCACCTTGGGACAGGGGTTGAAAAACTGTTTTTT. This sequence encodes CASSPHLGTGVEKLFF.

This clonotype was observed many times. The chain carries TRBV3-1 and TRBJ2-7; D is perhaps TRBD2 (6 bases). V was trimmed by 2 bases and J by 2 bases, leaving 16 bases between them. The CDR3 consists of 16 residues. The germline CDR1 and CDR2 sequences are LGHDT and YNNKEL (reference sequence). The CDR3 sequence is CASSQSGGTAAYEQYF. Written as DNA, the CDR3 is TGTGCCAGCAGCCAAAGCGGTGGGACTGCAGCCTACGAGCAGTACTTC.

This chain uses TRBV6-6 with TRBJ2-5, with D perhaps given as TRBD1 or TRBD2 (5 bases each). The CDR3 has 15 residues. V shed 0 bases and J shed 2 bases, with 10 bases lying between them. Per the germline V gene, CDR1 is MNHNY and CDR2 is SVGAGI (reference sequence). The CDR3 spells CASSYSGVPQETQYF. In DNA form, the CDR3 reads TGTGCCAGCAGTTACTCGGGGGTCCCGCAAGAGACCCAGTACTTC.

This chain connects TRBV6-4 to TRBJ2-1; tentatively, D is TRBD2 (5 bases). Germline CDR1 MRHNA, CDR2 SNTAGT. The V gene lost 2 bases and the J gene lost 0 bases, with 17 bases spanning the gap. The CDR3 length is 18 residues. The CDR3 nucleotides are TGTGCCAGCAGTGACGCGCCCTTAGCGTTAAGCTCCTACAATGAGCAGTTCTTC. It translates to CASSDAPLALSSYNEQFF.

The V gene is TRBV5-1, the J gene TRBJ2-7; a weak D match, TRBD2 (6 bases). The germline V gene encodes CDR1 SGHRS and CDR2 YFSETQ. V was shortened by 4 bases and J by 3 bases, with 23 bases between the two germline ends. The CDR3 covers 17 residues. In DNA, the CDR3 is TGCGCCAGCAGCCGAAGGGTCTCTGATGAGGGAGGCTACGAGCAGTACTTC. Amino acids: CASSRRVSDEGGYEQYF.

CDR3 sequence reads: CASSELGSHNEQFF. CDR3 in DNA: TGTGCCAGCAGTGAGCTCGGGAGTCACAATGAGCAGTTCTTC. J is TRBJ2-1 and V is TRBV25-1; D perhaps matches TRBD2 (6 bases). Germline V CDR1 and CDR2: MGHDK, SYGVNS. The length of the CDR3 is 14 residues. The ends were cut back, 3 bases at V and 5 bases at J, with 11 bases in the middle.

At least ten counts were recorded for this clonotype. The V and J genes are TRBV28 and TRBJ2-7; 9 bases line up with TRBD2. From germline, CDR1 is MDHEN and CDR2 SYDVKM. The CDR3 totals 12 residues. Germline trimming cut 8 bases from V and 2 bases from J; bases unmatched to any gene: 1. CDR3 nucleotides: TGTGCCAGCTCTAGCGGGGCCTACGAGCAGTACTTC. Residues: CASSSGAYEQYF.

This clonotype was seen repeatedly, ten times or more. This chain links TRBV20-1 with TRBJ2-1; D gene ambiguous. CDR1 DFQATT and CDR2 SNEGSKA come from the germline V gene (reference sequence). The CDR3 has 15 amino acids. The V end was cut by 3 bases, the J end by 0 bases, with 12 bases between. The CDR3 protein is CSASESALSYNEQFF. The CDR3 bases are TGCAGTGCTAGTGAAAGCGCACTCTCCTACAATGAGCAGTTCTTC.

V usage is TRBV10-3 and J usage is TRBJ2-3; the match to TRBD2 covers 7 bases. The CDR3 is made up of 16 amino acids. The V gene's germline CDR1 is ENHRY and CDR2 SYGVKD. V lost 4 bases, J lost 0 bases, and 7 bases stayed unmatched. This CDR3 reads CAISGASSGSTDTQYF. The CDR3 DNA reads TGTGCCATCAGTGGGGCTTCTAGCGGTAGCACAGATACGCAGTATTTT.

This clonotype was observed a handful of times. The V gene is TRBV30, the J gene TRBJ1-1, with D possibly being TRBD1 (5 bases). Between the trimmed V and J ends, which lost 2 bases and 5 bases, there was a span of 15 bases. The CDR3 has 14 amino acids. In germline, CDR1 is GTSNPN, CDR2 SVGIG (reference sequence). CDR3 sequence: CAWSPLIRVTEAFF. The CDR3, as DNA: TGTGCCTGGAGTCCCCTAATCAGGGTGACTGAAGCTTTCTTT. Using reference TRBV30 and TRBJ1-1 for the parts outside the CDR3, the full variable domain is SQTIHQWPATLVQPVGSPLSLECTVEGTSNPNLYWYRQAAGRGLQLLFYSVGIGQISSEVPQNLSASRPQDRQFILSSKKLLLSDSGFYLCAWSPLIRVTEAFFGQGTRLTVV.

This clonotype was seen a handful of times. The CDR3 loop is CASSGLAGGRSSYNEQFF. Here the CDR3 DNA reads TGTGCCAGCTCGGGACTAGCGGGAGGGCGGAGCTCCTACAATGAGCAGTTCTTC. The chain joins TRBV2 to TRBJ2-1; 16 bases are shared with TRBD2. Looked up from germline, CDR1 is SNHLY and CDR2 is FYNNEI. The CDR3 length is 18 residues. Losses at the gene ends were 8 bases for V and 0 bases for J; bases not matched to a gene: 7.

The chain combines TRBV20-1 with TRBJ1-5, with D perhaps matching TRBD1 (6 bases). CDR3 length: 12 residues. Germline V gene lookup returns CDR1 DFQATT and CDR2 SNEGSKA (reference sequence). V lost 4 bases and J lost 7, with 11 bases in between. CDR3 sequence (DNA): TGCAGTGCTAACAGGAGGGGGCAGCCCCAGCATTTT. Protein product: CSANRRGQPQHF.

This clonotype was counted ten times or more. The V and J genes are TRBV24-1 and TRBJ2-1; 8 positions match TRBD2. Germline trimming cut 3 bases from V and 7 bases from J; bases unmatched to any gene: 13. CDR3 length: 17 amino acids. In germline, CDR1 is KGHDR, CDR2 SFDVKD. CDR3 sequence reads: CATSDPDLAGTGNEQFF. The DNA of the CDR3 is TGTGCCACCAGTGATCCCGACTTAGCGGGGACGGGAAATGAGCAGTTCTTC.

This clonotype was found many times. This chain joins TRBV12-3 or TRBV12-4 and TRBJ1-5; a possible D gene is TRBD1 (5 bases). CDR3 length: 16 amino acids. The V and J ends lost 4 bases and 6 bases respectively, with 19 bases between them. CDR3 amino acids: CASSSQRLGTGQPQHF. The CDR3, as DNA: TGTGCCAGCAGTTCTCAAAGATTGGGTACAGGTCAGCCCCAGCATTTT.

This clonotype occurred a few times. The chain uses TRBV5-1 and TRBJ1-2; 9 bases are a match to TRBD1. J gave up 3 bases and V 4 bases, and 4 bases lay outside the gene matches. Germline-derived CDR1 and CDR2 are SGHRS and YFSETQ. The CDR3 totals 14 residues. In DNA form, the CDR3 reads TGCGCCAGCAGCCCCAGACAGGGGGACTATGGCTACACCTTC. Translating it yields CASSPRQGDYGYTF.

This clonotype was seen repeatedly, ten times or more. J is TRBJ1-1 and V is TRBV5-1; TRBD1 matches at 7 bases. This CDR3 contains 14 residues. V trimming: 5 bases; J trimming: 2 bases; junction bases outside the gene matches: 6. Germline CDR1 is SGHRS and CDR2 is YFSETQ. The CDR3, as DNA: TGCGCCAGCAGGTCCTCAGGGGGAAACACTGAAGCTTTCTTT. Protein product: CASRSSGGNTEAFF. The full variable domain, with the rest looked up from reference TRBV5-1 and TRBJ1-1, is KAGVTQTPRYLIKTRGQQVTLSCSPISGHRSVSWYQQTPGQGLQFLFEYFSETQRNKGNFPGRFSGRQFSNSRSEMNVSTLELGDSALYLCASRSSGGNTEAFFGQGTRLTVV.

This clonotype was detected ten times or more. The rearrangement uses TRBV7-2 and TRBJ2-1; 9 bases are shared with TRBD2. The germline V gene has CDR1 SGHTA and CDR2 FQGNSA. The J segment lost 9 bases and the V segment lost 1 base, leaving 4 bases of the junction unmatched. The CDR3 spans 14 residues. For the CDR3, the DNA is TGTGCCAGCAGCTTAGTTTTGACTAGCGGTGAGCAGTTCTTC. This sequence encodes CASSLVLTSGEQFF. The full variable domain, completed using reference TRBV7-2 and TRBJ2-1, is GAGVSQSPSNKVTEKGKDVELRCDPISGHTALYWYRQSLGQGLEFLIYFQGNSAPDKSGLPSDRFSAERTGGSVSTLTIQRTQQEDSAVYLCASSLVLTSGEQFFGPGTRLTVL.

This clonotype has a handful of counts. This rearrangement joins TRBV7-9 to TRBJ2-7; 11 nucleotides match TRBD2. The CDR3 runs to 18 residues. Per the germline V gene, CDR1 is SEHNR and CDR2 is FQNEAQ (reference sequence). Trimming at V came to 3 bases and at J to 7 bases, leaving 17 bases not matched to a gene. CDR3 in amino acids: CASSFSLGGGSGRGEQYF. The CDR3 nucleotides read TGTGCCAGCAGCTTTTCCCTCGGCGGAGGTAGCGGGAGGGGAGAGCAGTACTTC.

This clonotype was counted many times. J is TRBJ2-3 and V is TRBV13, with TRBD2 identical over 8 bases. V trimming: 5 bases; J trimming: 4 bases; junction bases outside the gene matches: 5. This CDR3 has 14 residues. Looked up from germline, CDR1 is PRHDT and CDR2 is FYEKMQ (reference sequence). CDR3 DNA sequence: TGTGCCAGCAGCCGCGCGGGAGGACCAGATACGCAGTATTTT. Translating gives CASSRAGGPDTQYF.